The clone carrying this T cell receptor (beta chain) was observed at least ten times. The record originates from a study of T-cell reconstitution after alpha-beta-depleted transplantation in children. During its preparation, the TCRbeta library received unique molecular identifiers. One entry per CDR3 protein results from TCRdb running MiXCR on the PCR reads. This table has over 400,000 distinct CDR3 sequences, around 13% appearing once. The V gene end was trimmed by 5 bases and the J gene end by 2 bases; junction bases not matched to a gene: 5. Per germline, CDR1 PRHDT and CDR2 FYEKMQ (reference sequence). This CDR3 has 15 amino acids.

The receptor's source is a human donor who donated a stem cell graft to a child with combined immunodeficiency. The sample was PBMCs from the stem cell graft donor, taken from the stem cell graft. The V gene is TRBV13, the J gene TRBJ2-5, with 10 bases identical to TRBD1. CDR3 region: CASSRDRGQQETQYF. Here the CDR3 DNA reads TGTGCCAGCAGCCGAGACAGGGGGCAACAAGAGACCCAGTACTTC.